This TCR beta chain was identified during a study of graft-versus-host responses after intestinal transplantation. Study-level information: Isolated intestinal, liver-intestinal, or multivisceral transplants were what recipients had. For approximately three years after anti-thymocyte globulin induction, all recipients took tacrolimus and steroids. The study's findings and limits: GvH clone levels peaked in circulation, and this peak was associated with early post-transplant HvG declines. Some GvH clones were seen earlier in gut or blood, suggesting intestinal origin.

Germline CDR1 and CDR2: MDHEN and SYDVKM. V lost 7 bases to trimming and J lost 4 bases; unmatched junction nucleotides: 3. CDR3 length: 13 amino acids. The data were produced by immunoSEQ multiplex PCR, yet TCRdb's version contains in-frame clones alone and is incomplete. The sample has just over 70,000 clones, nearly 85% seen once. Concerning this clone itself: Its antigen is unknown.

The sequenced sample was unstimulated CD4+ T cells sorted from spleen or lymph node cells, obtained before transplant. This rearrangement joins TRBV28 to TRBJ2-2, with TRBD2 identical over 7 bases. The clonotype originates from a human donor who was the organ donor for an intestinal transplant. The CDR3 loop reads CASTREVTGELFF. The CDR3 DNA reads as TGTGCCAGCACTCGGGAGGTCACCGGGGAGCTGTTTTTT. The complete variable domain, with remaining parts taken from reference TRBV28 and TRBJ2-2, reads DVKVTQSSRYLVKRTGEKVFLECVQDMDHENMFWYRQDPGLGLRLIYFSYDVKMKEKGDIPEGYSVSREKKERFSLILESASTNQTSMYLCASTREVTGELFFGEGSRLTVL.